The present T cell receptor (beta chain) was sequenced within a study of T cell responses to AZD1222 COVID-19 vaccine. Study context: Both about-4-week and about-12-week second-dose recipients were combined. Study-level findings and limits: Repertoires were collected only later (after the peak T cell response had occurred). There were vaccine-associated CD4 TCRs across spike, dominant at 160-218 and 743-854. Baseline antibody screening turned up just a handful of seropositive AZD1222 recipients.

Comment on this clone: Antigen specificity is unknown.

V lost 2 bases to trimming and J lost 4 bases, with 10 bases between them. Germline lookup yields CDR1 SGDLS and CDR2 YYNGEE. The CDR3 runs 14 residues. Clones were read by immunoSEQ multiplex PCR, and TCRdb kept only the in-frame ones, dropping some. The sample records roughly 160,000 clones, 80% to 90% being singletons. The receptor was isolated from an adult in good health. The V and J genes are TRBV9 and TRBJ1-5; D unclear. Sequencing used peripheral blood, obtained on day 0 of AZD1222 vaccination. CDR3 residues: CASSVEPLNQPQHF. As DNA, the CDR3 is TGTGCCAGCAGCGTGGAACCGCTAAATCAGCCCCAGCATTTT.